This T cell receptor beta chain comes out of a study of Ad26.COV2.S vaccination and SARS-CoV-2 variants (dated by TCRdb to the early 2020s). About the investigation overall: Vaccine-arm donors were drawn from COV1001, a multicentre, randomized, double-blind, placebo-controlled phase I-IIa trial of Ad26.COV2.S in healthy adults. Dosing of Ad26.COV2.S was intramuscular, at either 5x10^10 or 1x10^11 viral particles, delivered as one shot or as two shots spaced 56 days apart. The specificity and breadth of SARS-CoV-2-reactive T cell receptors after Ad26.COV2.S vaccination were assessed by TCRbeta repertoire sequencing. A total of approximately 30 samples were included in the TCR-sequenced set, comprising around 19 Ad26.COV2.S vaccine recipients, 5 placebo recipients and 8 SARS-CoV-2 convalescent individuals. Participants in the trial were split at random into five groups of five each, receiving low-dose or high-dose Ad26.COV2.S once or twice, or else placebo on both occasions. Blinding of investigators to trial group allocation was maintained during experiments and outcome assessment.

Study-wide findings and limitations: Ad26.COV2.S recipients had higher spike-specific TCR breadth than placebo recipients (P = 0.0014). Comparable non-spike TCR breadth was observed between vaccine and placebo recipients, consistent with only spike being contained in the vaccine. The study lacked the statistical power to compare responses across vaccine doses or regimens. After vaccination, substantial breadth of spike-specific CD8+ and CD4+ T cell responses was reported. The authors noted that the TCR breadth and depth analyses may have underestimated total T cell responses.

Regarding this clone: This receptor's antigen is unknown. It has no much larger one-base neighbor in the sample; base qualities were not kept. In the same sample, other DNA sequences code for this CDR3.

Read against the paper, the sample's treatment or condition label means: about 20 received Ad26.COV2.S at low or high dose, single or two shots; several received placebo; per-sample allocation not given. Repertoires of vaccine and placebo recipients were sequenced from samples taken on day 63 after the first injection. In Cohort 1b, 25 to 30 adults aged 18-55 years were enrolled at a single site in Boston, USA, between 29 July and 7 August 2020. Ad26.COV2.S was a replication-incompetent adenovirus type 26 vector that expressed a prefusion-stabilized SARS-CoV-2 spike protein derived from the original Wuhan strain. Trimming at the junction amounts to 3 bases on V and 0 bases on J, and the germline ends lie 8 bases apart. The germline V gene (reference sequence) specifies LNHDA as CDR1 and SQIVND as CDR2. From the cysteine through the phenylalanine, the CDR3 covers 14 amino acids. Of the read, only the CDR3 DNA is kept; its 42 bases are in frame from base 1.

The immunoSEQ Assay was the method used to sequence TCRbeta CDR3 regions. After extraction, genomic DNA underwent amplification by bias-controlled multiplex PCR, followed by high-throughput sequencing. As for the authors' bioinformatics: To quantify the absolute abundance of each unique TCRbeta CDR3 region, sequences were collapsed and filtered. T cell fraction was estimated by normalizing TCRbeta template counts to usable DNA, with usable DNA measured through amplification of reference genes found in all nucleated cells. Repertoire TCRs were annotated as SARS-CoV-2-specific by exact matching of V gene, CDR3 amino acid sequence and J gene to a known reactive TCR set. The reference SARS-CoV-2 TCR set was obtained from MIRA and was filtered for enrichment in COVID-19-positive ImmuneCODE repertoires, whereby public or cross-reactive TCRs were removed. Using the MIRA antigens, annotated TCRs were further analysed by specific ORF or by position within an ORF. Breadth was defined as the number of annotated unique rearrangements divided by the total number of unique productive rearrangements, and depth was defined as the summed frequency of the annotated unique rearrangements. Group comparisons of TCR breadth used two-sided Wilcoxon rank-sum tests. TCRdb holds this immuneACCESS table with in-frame rearrangements only. Some clones are missing; in checked studies, unresolved V genes explain under half, and the rest has no known cause. V, J and clone size reflect that table, while D and trimming were determined from the DNA. This sample has approximately 300,000 clones in its table, and around 84% of those were observed once. Jointly, the top ten make up more than 1.5% of the sample.

The clonotype originates from a person aged 18-65 years who received the Ad26.COV2.S COVID-19 vaccine or a placebo. Sample: peripheral blood, taken in a trial of Ad26.COV2.S vaccine versus placebo. The sequence joins TRBV19 to TRBJ1-1, with a tentative D gene TRBD1 over 6 matching bases. The DNA is TGTGCCAGTAGTATCAGGGGTCTGAACACTGAAGCTTTCTTT. Its coded protein is CASSIRGLNTEAFF. Where the CDR3 stops, the reference TRBV19 and TRBJ1-1 genes take over; the full variable domain is DGGITQSPKYLFRKEGQNVTLSCEQNLNHDAMYWYRQDPGQGLRLIYYSQIVNDFQKGDIAEGYSVSREKKESFPLTVTSAQKNPTAFYLCASSIRGLNTEAFFGQGTRLTVV.